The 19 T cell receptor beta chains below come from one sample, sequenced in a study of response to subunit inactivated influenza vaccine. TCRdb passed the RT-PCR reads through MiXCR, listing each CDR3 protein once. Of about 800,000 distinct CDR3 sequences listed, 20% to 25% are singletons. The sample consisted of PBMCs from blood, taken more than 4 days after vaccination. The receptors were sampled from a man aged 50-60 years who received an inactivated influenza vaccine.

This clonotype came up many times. The CDR3 loop is CASSFIDLSSEKLFF. The CDR3 nucleotides are TGTGCCAGCAGTTTCATCGACCTAAGCAGTGAAAAACTGTTTTTT. The chain joins TRBV12-3 or TRBV12-4 to TRBJ1-4; D remains ambiguous. The CDR3 is made up of 15 amino acids. Trimming took 3 bases from V and 7 from J, leaving 15 bases between them.

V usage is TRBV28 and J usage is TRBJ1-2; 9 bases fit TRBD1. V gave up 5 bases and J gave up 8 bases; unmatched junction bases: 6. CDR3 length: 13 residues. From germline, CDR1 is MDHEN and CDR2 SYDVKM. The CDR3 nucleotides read TGTGCCAGCAGTACGGGACAGGGCCAAGGCTACACCTTC. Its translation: CASSTGQGQGYTF.

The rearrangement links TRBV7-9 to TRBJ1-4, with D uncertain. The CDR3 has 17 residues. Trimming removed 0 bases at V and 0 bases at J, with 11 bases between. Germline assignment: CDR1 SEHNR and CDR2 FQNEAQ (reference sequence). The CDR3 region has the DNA TGTGCCAGCAGCTTAGCGGCCATCCCGGCAACTAATGAAAAACTGTTTTTT. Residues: CASSLAAIPATNEKLFF.

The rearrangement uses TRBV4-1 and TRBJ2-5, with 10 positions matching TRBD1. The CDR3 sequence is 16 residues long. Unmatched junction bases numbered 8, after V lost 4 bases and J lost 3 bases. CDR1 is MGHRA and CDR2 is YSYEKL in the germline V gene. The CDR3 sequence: CASSLLGTGVEETQYF. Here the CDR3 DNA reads TGCGCCAGCAGCCTCCTTGGGACAGGGGTGGAAGAGACCCAGTACTTC.

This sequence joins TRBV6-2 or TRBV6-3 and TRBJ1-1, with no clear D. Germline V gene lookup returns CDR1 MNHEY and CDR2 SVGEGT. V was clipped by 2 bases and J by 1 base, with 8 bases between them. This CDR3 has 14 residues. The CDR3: CASSYPGRNTEAFF. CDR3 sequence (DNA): TGTGCCAGCAGTTACCCAGGCAGGAACACTGAAGCTTTCTTT.

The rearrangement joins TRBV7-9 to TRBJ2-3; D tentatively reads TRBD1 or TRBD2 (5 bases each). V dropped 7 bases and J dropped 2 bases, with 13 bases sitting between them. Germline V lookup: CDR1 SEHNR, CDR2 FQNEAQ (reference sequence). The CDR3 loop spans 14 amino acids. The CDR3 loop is CASMRGDDTDTQYF. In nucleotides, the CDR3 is TGTGCCAGCATGAGGGGCGACGACACAGATACGCAGTATTTT.

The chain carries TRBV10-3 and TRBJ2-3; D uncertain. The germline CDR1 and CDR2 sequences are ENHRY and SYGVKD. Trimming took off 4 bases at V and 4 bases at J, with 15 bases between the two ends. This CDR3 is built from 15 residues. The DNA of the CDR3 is TGTGCCATCAGTGGTGGCGTCAATAGGGCAGATACGCAGTATTTT. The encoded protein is CAISGGVNRADTQYF.

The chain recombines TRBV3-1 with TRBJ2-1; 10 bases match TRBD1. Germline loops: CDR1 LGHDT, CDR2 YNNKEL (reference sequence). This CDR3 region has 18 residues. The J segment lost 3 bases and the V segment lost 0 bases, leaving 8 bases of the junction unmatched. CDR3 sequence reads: CASSQDSPGQGNYNEQFF. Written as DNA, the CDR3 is TGTGCCAGCAGCCAAGACTCACCGGGACAGGGGAACTACAATGAGCAGTTCTTC.

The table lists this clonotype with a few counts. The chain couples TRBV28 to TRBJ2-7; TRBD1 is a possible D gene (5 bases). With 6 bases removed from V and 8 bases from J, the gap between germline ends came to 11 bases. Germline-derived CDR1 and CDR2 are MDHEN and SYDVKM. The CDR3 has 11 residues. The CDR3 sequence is CASSQGRKQYF. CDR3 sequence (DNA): TGTGCCAGCAGCCAGGGCCGGAAGCAGTACTTC.

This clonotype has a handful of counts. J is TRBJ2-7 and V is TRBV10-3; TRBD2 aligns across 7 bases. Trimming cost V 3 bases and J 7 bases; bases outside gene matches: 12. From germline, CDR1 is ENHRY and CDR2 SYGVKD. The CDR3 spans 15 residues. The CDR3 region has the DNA TGTGCCATCAGTGAAGGAGTGGCGGGAGTTCGAGAGCAGTACTTC. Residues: CAISEGVAGVREQYF.

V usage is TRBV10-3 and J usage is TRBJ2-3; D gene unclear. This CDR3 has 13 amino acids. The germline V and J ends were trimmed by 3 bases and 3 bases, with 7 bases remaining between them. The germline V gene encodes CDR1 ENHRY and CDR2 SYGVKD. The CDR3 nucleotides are TGTGCCATCAGTGACCTGAGGACAGATACGCAGTATTTT. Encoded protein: CAISDLRTDTQYF.

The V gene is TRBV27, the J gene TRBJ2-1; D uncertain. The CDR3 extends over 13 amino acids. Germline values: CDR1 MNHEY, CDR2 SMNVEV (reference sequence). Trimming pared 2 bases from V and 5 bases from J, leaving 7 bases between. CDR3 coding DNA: TGTGCCAGCAGTTTAACCCAGCACAATGAGCAGTTCTTC. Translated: CASSLTQHNEQFF.

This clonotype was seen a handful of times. The CDR3, as DNA: TGTGCCAGCAGTTACGGGCAGGCGAGGCGCACAGCTTTCTTT. Its protein product is CASSYGQARRTAFF. The chain combines TRBV6-2 or TRBV6-3 with TRBJ1-1; D gene unclear. Germline loops: CDR1 MNHEY, CDR2 SVGEGT. V dropped 2 bases and J dropped 10 bases, with 17 bases sitting between them. The CDR3 runs to 14 residues.

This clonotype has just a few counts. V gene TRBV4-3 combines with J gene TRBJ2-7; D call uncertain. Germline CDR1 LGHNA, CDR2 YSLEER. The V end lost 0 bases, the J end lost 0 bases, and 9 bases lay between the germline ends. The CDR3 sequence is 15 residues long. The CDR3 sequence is CASSQERWSSYEQYF. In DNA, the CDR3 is TGCGCCAGCAGCCAAGAGCGGTGGAGCTCCTACGAGCAGTACTTC.

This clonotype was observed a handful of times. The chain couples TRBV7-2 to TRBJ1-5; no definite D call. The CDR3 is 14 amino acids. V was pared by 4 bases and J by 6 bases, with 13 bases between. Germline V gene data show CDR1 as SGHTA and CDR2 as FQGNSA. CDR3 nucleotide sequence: TGTGCCAGCAGCTCCCGGACGCCTAGTCAGCCCCAGCATTTT. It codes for CASSSRTPSQPQHF.

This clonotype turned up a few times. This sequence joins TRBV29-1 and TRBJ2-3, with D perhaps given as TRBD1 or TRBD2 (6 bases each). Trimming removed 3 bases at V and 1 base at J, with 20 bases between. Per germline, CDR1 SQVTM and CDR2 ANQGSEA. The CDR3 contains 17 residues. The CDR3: CSVDWPKGGFGTDTQYF. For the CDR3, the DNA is TGCAGCGTTGATTGGCCAAAAGGGGGGTTTGGCACAGATACGCAGTATTTT.

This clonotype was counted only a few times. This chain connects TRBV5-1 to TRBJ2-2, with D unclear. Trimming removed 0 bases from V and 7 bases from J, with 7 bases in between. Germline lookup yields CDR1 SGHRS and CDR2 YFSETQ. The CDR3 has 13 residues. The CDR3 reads CASSLAQNGELFF. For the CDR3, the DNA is TGCGCCAGCAGCTTGGCACAGAACGGGGAGCTGTTTTTT.

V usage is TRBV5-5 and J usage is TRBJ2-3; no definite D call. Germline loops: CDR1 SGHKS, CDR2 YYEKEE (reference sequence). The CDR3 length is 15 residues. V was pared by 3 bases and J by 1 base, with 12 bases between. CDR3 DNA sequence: TGTGCCAGCAGCTCCGCGACCCCGGGCACAGATACGCAGTATTTT. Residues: CASSSATPGTDTQYF. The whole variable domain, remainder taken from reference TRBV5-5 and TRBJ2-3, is DAGVTQSPTHLIKTRGQQVTLRCSPISGHKSVSWYQQVLGQGPQFIFQYYEKEERGRGNFPDRFSARQFPNYSSELNVNALLLGDSALYLCASSSATPGTDTQYFGPGTRLTVL.

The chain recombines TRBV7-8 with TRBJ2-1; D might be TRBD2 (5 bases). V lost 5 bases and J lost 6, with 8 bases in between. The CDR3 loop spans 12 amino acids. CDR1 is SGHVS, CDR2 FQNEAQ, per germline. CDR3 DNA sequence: TGTGCCAGCAGCACAAGCGGCAATGAGCAGTTCTTC. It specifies CASSTSGNEQFF.